This T cell receptor (beta chain) was retrieved from a study of T cells after posttransplantation cyclophosphamide. A marrow graft followed busulfan-fludarabine conditioning, with cyclophosphamide on days +3 and +4. Comment on this clone: Its antigen is unknown.

This CDR3 comprises 13 residues. V was clipped by 3 bases and J by 5 bases, with 10 bases between them. The germline gives CDR1 SGHTA, CDR2 FQGNSA. Overall study results and limits: Skin or GI-infiltrating T cells shared few TRB sequences with blood. After PTCy, TRB diversity resembled that of CNI/methotrexate controls. Later blood repertoires were often dominated by clones from the donor CD8+ memory compartment.

Measured with immunoSEQ multiplex PCR; TCRdb has only the in-frame clones, and not every one. The table records some 11,000 clones, roughly 2% of them present only once. This chain uses TRBV7-2 with TRBJ1-1, with D maybe TRBD1 (6 bases). This receptor was identified in a male patient aged 25 to 39 who received an allogeneic stem cell transplant from a related donor, was CMV-positive, and had no GVHD. T cells may partly derive from the graft donor. Sequenced here: PBMCs, sampled after allogeneic stem cell transplant with posttransplant cyclophosphamide. CDR3 residues: CASSFTQGTEAFF. CDR3 sequence (DNA): TGTGCCAGCAGCTTCACCCAGGGGACTGAAGCTTTCTTT.